This T cell receptor (beta chain) was identified during a study of T cell responses to AZD1222 COVID-19 vaccine. Broader study findings: Spike-specific TCR breadth and depth went up after people got two AZD1222 doses.

Pooled samples include second doses given at about 4 or 12 weeks. The data were produced by immunoSEQ multiplex PCR, yet TCRdb's version contains in-frame clones alone and is incomplete. The sample consists of 250,000 to 300,000 clones, 90% to 95% of them appearing once. Regarding this clone: Antigen unknown.

The sequence derives from an adult who received the AZD1222 COVID-19 vaccine. Sequences were derived from peripheral blood, sampled 28 days after the second AZD1222 dose.

CDR3 loop: CASSQDRNQPQHF. The CDR3 nucleotides are TGCGCCAGCAGCCAGGACCGGAATCAGCCCCAGCATTTT. The rearrangement uses TRBV4-1 and TRBJ1-5; D gene unclear. In germline, CDR1 is MGHRA, CDR2 YSYEKL. V lost 3 bases and J 4 bases, leaving 7 bases between the germline ends. This CDR3 comprises 13 residues.